A single sample gave rise to the 7 T cell receptor beta chains below, sequenced in a study of blood T cell repertoires in COVID-19. Assay: immunoSEQ multiplex PCR; the TCRdb copy retains only in-frame clones and omits some. Among roughly 200,000 clones listed, around four fifths were seen once. Sequenced: PBMCs or T cells enriched from blood (not recorded which). These receptors were collected from a man aged 35 to 55 who had recovered from COVID-19.

This sequence joins TRBV4-3 and TRBJ2-1, with TRBD2 identical over 8 bases. Per germline, CDR1 LGHNA and CDR2 YSLEER. This CDR3 has 15 amino acids. J gave up 4 bases and V 1 base, and 3 bases lay outside the gene matches. Here the CDR3 reads CASSQVSGSYNEQFF. The CDR3 nucleotides read TGCGCCAGCAGCCAAGTAAGCGGGAGTTACAATGAGCAGTTCTTC.

The chain links TRBV27 to TRBJ2-1, with D unresolved. The CDR3 is made up of 13 amino acids. Germline CDR1 is MNHEY and CDR2 is SMNVEV (reference sequence). The CDR3 spells CASRRGTYNEQFF. CDR3 nucleotide sequence: TGTGCTTCTCGGCGAGGAACCTACAATGAGCAGTTCTTC.

The CDR3 bases are TGTGCCAGTAGTACGTATCCTAGACTAGCGGGAGGCGAGCAGTTCTTC. Its protein product is CASSTYPRLAGGEQFF. J is TRBJ2-1 and V is TRBV19, with 13 bases matching TRBD2. V dropped 4 bases and J dropped 10; count of bases not matched to a gene: 10. The CDR3 loop spans 16 amino acids. Germline lookup yields CDR1 LNHDA and CDR2 SQIVND (reference sequence).

V is TRBV18 and J is TRBJ2-7, with 11 bases fitting TRBD2. With V trimmed by 8 bases and J by 5 bases, 5 bases remained unmatched. The CDR3 sequence is 13 residues long. CDR1 is KGHSH, CDR2 LQKENI, per germline. The CDR3 sequence is CASQLAGVHEQYF. The CDR3, as DNA: TGTGCCAGCCAACTAGCGGGAGTACACGAGCAGTACTTC.

The genes are TRBV7-9 and TRBJ1-2; D remains unclear. Germline V gene sequence: CDR1 SEHNR, CDR2 FQNEAQ (reference sequence). Trimming cost V 5 bases and J 4 bases, with 14 bases left between them. This CDR3 contains 14 residues. The CDR3 reads CASSLKDWGYGYTF. The CDR3 nucleotides read TGTGCCAGCAGCCTAAAGGACTGGGGCTATGGCTACACCTTC.

This clone has only one observation. The rearrangement uses TRBV6-2 or TRBV6-3 and TRBJ2-3, with 9 bases that match TRBD1. Germline assignment: CDR1 MNHEY and CDR2 SVGEGT. The V gene end was trimmed by 2 bases and the J gene end by 6 bases; junction bases not matched to a gene: 6. This CDR3 region has 15 residues. Here the CDR3 DNA reads TGTGCCAGCAGTTACGGACAGGGGTCTCGGGATACGCAGTATTTT. Its protein is CASSYGQGSRDTQYF.

The J gene is TRBJ2-1, the V gene TRBV4-1; no clear D. Germline CDR1 and CDR2: MGHRA and YSYEKL. CDR3 size: 17 residues. The V end lost 0 bases, the J end lost 1 base, and 13 bases lay between the germline ends. The CDR3 nucleotides read TGCGCCAGCAGCCAAGATATTGGCAGTTCTTCCTACAATGAGCAGTTCTTC. This codes for CASSQDIGSSSYNEQFF.